This TCR beta chain was recovered during a study of T cell repertoires in cytomegalovirus infection. Across the study: Public signatures in TCR beta pointed to CMV infection and matching HLA type. Study observations and caveats: CMV carriers having the relevant HLA were flagged by cumulative public TCR beta family frequency. Ex vivo responses were dominated by HLA-C-restricted CMV-specific TCR beta clonotypes.

In germline, CDR1 is MNHEY, CDR2 SVGEGT. V shed 6 bases and J shed 4 bases, with 19 bases lying between them. This CDR3 region has 16 residues. TCRdb re-called the reads with MiXCR, one entry per CDR3 protein. The profile covers approximately 180,000 distinct CDR3 sequences, with approximately 17% appearing a single time and about 25% taken by the ten largest. Concerning this clonotype itself: Its matching antigen is unknown.

The sample taken for sequencing was CD8+ T cells from PBMCs. The sequence was collected from a human donor in good health (CMV status not recorded). Some clones in this sample may be carry-over from other donors' samples. The chain has TRBV6-2 or TRBV6-3 and TRBJ2-1; D perhaps matches TRBD1 (6 bases). CDR3 in amino acids: CASSKRTARRYNEQFF. Written as DNA, the CDR3 is TGTGCCAGCAGCAAACGGACAGCGAGAAGATACAATGAGCAGTTCTTC.